The TCR beta chain described here comes from a study of response to subunit inactivated influenza vaccine. Study-wide results and caveats: Each seasonal influenza vaccination, the authors suggested, recruits few new T cells.

TCRdb itself ran the RT-PCR reads through MiXCR, one entry per CDR3 protein. The sample lists about 500,000 distinct CDR3 sequences, approximately 15% occurring once. The V segment lost 4 bases and the J segment 2 bases; nucleotides outside the gene matches: 7. CDR3 size: 16 residues. In germline, CDR1 is DFQATT, CDR2 SNEGSKA (reference sequence). Comments on this clonotype: Its antigen is not known.

Sequenced here: CD4+ T cells sorted from PBMCs, sampled less than 25 months after vaccination. This chain links TRBV20-1 with TRBJ2-3, with TRBD2 matching over 12 bases. The sequence derives from a man in his fifties or sixties who received an inactivated influenza vaccine. CDR3 sequence: CSANPGLAGITDTQYF. CDR3 in DNA: TGCAGTGCTAACCCCGGACTAGCGGGGATCACAGATACGCAGTATTTT.